The 24 T cell receptor beta chains below were found in one sample sequenced in a study of T cells after posttransplantation cyclophosphamide. Here immunoSEQ multiplex PCR was the method, and the copy in TCRdb shows in-frame clones only, minus some. This sample carries tens of thousands of clones, none of them present only once. The source material was PBMCs. Receptors were obtained from a woman aged 50 to 60 in good health and a related stem cell transplant donor.

This clone was counted ten times or more. The gene calls are TRBV28 and TRBJ1-1; 9 bases are a match to TRBD1. The germline CDR1 and CDR2 sequences are MDHEN and SYDVKM. Unmatched junction bases numbered 7, after V lost 2 bases and J lost 3 bases. CDR3 length: 16 amino acids. DNA for the CDR3: TGTGCCAGCAGTTTAACAGGGGGCGCCGAGGACACTGAAGCTTTCTTT. Translated, it gives CASSLTGGAEDTEAFF.

The chain employs TRBV30 and TRBJ1-6; no clear D gene. CDR3 length: 14 amino acids. Germline CDR1 reads GTSNPN; CDR2 reads SVGIG (reference sequence). The V end was cut by 3 bases, the J end by 10 bases, with 16 bases between. In nucleotides, the CDR3 is TGTGCCTGGAGAGAGAGTCCCGTGGGCTCACCCCTCCACTTT. This gives the protein CAWRESPVGSPLHF.

This clone turned up a few times. The chain combines TRBV6-2 or TRBV6-3 with TRBJ2-2, with TRBD1 identical over 10 bases. The CDR3 is 17 residues long. Germline CDR1 is MNHEY and CDR2 is SVGEGT. The J segment lost 2 bases and the V segment lost 2 bases, leaving 5 bases of the junction unmatched. The CDR3 here is CASSYPGQGFNTGELFF. The CDR3, as DNA: TGTGCCAGCAGTTACCCGGGACAGGGGTTTAACACCGGGGAGCTGTTTTTT.

The sample holds a few counts of this clone. This chain joins TRBV29-1 and TRBJ1-5; 8 bases are a match to TRBD1. Germline V gene data show CDR1 as SQVTM and CDR2 as ANQGSEA. There are 19 residues in the CDR3. V lost 6 bases to trimming and J lost 0 bases; unmatched junction nucleotides: 19. In nucleotides, the CDR3 is TGCAGCGTCTCACTCACGGACAGGGAAGGCCCATATAGCAATCAGCCCCAGCATTTT. It yields the protein CSVSLTDREGPYSNQPQHF.

This clone appeared many times. This rearrangement joins TRBV19 to TRBJ2-7, with 11 positions matching TRBD1. Germline CDR1 LNHDA, CDR2 SQIVND (reference sequence). CDR3 length: 15 residues. The trim removed 6 bases at V and 3 bases at J, leaving 7 bases unmatched. The CDR3 DNA reads TGTGCCAGTAGCCCAGGGACAGGGGGGCACTACGAGCAGTACTTC. This gives the protein CASSPGTGGHYEQYF.

This clone was observed a few times. The chain links TRBV12-3 or TRBV12-4 to TRBJ2-4; 8 nucleotides line up with TRBD2. CDR3 size: 14 residues. V dropped 6 bases and J dropped 9; count of bases not matched to a gene: 10. The CDR3 spells CASSRGGRIGIQYF. Here the CDR3 DNA reads TGTGCCAGCAGCCGGGGGGGGAGAATTGGCATTCAGTACTTC.

This clone was seen many times. V and J are TRBV11-3 and TRBJ2-1, with D possibly being TRBD2 (5 bases). Trimming left V 4 bases short and J 5 bases short, with 15 bases between. Germline V gene lookup returns CDR1 SGHNT and CDR2 YENEEA. The CDR3 is 15 residues long. The CDR3 DNA is TGTGCCAGCAGCTACGGACTTAAGGTCCACAATGAGCAGTTCTTC. It is translated as CASSYGLKVHNEQFF.

J is TRBJ1-2 and V is TRBV19, with 10 bases aligning to TRBD1. The J segment lost 6 bases and the V segment lost 5 bases, leaving 6 bases of the junction unmatched. The CDR3 covers 14 residues. The V gene's germline CDR1 is LNHDA and CDR2 SQIVND (reference sequence). CDR3 region: CASSSDRGRDGYTF. In DNA form, the CDR3 reads TGTGCCAGTAGTTCAGACAGGGGGCGGGATGGCTACACCTTC.

Ten or more counts support this clone. V is TRBV19 and J is TRBJ1-1; TRBD1 aligns across 8 bases. The CDR3 covers 13 residues. Germline CDR1 reads LNHDA; CDR2 reads SQIVND (reference sequence). V lost 4 bases, J lost 6 bases, and 4 bases stayed unmatched. The CDR3 region has the DNA TGTGCCAGTAGTACCCAACAGGGGGCTGAAGCTTTCTTT. It encodes CASSTQQGAEAFF.

The chain recombines TRBV30 with TRBJ2-1; TRBD2 aligns across 9 bases. The CDR3 runs 15 residues. With V trimmed by 3 bases and J by 6 bases, 9 bases remained unmatched. Germline CDR1 reads GTSNPN; CDR2 reads SVGIG (reference sequence). Written as DNA, the CDR3 is TGTGCCTGGAGCTCTGGACTAGCGACCGGCAATGAGCAGTTCTTC. The encoded protein is CAWSSGLATGNEQFF.

This CDR3 is CASSQGGHGGYEQYF. The DNA for the CDR3 is TGTGCCAGCAGCCAGGGGGGTCACGGAGGGTACGAGCAGTACTTC. The chain has TRBV4-2 and TRBJ2-7, with D perhaps matching TRBD2 (6 bases). The CDR3 covers 15 residues. Germline V gives CDR1 LGHNA, CDR2 YNFKEQ. V shed 3 bases and J shed 4 bases, with 16 bases lying between them.

In this sample, this clone turned up a few times. The rearrangement uses TRBV24-1 and TRBJ2-5, with a tentative D call TRBD1 (5 bases). Germline V lookup: CDR1 KGHDR, CDR2 SFDVKD. Between the trimmed V and J ends, which lost 0 bases and 3 bases, there was a span of 10 bases. The CDR3 covers 15 residues. CDR3 sequence (DNA): TGTGCCACCAGTGATTTGAAGGGGTTTGAAGAGACCCAGTACTTC. Amino acids: CATSDLKGFEETQYF.

In its sample, this clone was seen many times. The chain links TRBV9 to TRBJ2-1; TRBD2 aligns across 7 bases. The CDR3 has 14 residues. The V segment lost 0 bases and the J segment 9 bases; nucleotides outside the gene matches: 6. Germline V gene lookup returns CDR1 SGDLS and CDR2 YYNGEE. The CDR3 region is CASSVAGLAVEQFF. In DNA, the CDR3 is TGTGCCAGCAGCGTAGCTGGCCTAGCGGTTGAGCAGTTCTTC.

This clone was found many times. The V gene is TRBV11-2, the J gene TRBJ2-1, with 15 bases fitting TRBD2. Germline values: CDR1 SGHAT, CDR2 FQNNGV. With 5 bases clipped from V and 9 bases from J, the junction kept 8 bases outside the gene matches. The CDR3 sequence is 16 residues long. DNA of the CDR3: TGTGCCAGCAGCACTCGGACTAGCGGGAGGGGTATTGAGCAGTTCTTC. This sequence encodes CASSTRTSGRGIEQFF.

This clone was picked up many times. The rearrangement joins TRBV7-9 to TRBJ2-6, with 9 bases fitting TRBD1. Germline V gene sequence: CDR1 SEHNR, CDR2 FQNEAQ (reference sequence). V lost 4 bases, J lost 9 bases, and 4 bases stayed unmatched. The CDR3 runs 14 residues. CDR3 residues: CASSSPGQGNVLTF. CDR3 DNA: TGTGCCAGCAGCTCTCCGGGACAGGGCAACGTCCTGACTTTC.

V is TRBV9 and J is TRBJ1-2, with TRBD1 identical over 7 bases. V gave up 5 bases and J gave up 6 bases; unmatched junction bases: 16. The CDR3 loop spans 16 amino acids. Germline V lookup: CDR1 SGDLS, CDR2 YYNGEE. The DNA of the CDR3 is TGTGCCAGCAGTGAGACAGGGTCCGCGGCAATAAATGGCTACACCTTC. Translation: CASSETGSAAINGYTF.

This clone was observed a few times. J is TRBJ2-5 and V is TRBV2; 8 nucleotides align to TRBD2. V lost 8 bases, J lost 5 bases, and 10 bases stayed unmatched. CDR1 SNHLY and CDR2 FYNNEI come from the germline V gene. This CDR3 region has 14 residues. In DNA form, the CDR3 reads TGTGCCAGCTCCGGAGAGAGCGGGAGTGAGACCCAGTACTTC. Protein: CASSGESGSETQYF.

This clone was seen at least ten times. This chain links TRBV6-5 with TRBJ2-7, with 7 bases matching TRBD1. In germline, CDR1 is MNHEY, CDR2 SVGAGI. V shed 2 bases and J 6 bases; nucleotides not matched to a gene: 1. This CDR3 comprises 12 residues. In DNA, the CDR3 is TGTGCCAGCAGTTACGCAGGGGGCGAGCAGTACTTC. Protein: CASSYAGGEQYF.

The sample holds many counts of this clone. The CDR3 sequence: CASSPGVGVSNEQFF. CDR3 DNA sequence: TGTGCCAGCAGCCCCGGGGTGGGAGTTAGCAATGAGCAGTTCTTC. This chain uses TRBV2 with TRBJ2-1; tentatively, D is TRBD2 (5 bases). The CDR3 is 15 residues long. In germline, CDR1 is SNHLY, CDR2 FYNNEI. V gave up 6 bases and J gave up 6 bases, with 18 bases separating them.

A few counts support this clone. The chain has TRBV12-5 and TRBJ2-3; TRBD1 aligns across 7 bases. The junction had 8 bases not matched to a gene; V was cut back by 5 bases and J by 0 bases. The CDR3 is made up of 16 amino acids. Looked up from germline, CDR1 is LGHNT and CDR2 is FRNRAP. DNA of the CDR3: TGTGCTAGTGGTCCACCCCAGGGGGTTAGCACAGATACGCAGTATTTT. Residues: CASGPPQGVSTDTQYF.

This clone showed up many times. The chain links TRBV2 to TRBJ1-1; D remains ambiguous. The CDR3 is 11 amino acids. Germline V gene sequence: CDR1 SNHLY, CDR2 FYNNEI. Trimming removed 6 bases at V and 2 bases at J, with 4 bases between. This chain's CDR3 is CASRGNTEAFF. The CDR3 DNA follows: TGTGCCAGCAGAGGTAACACTGAAGCTTTCTTT.

This clone has at least ten counts. Here the CDR3 reads CASSSFGQGWNGYTF. The CDR3 DNA is TGTGCCAGCAGCTCCTTCGGACAGGGTTGGAATGGCTACACCTTC. The chain joins TRBV11-2 to TRBJ1-2; 8 bases map to TRBD1. CDR3 size: 15 residues. The germline gives CDR1 SGHAT, CDR2 FQNNGV. V lost 4 bases, J lost 6 bases, and 10 bases stayed unmatched.

This clone was seen ten or more times. The rearrangement links TRBV5-8 to TRBJ2-4; D is uncertain. Trimming removed 0 bases from V and 7 bases from J, with 5 bases in between. The CDR3 runs 12 residues. Germline CDR1 reads SGHTS; CDR2 reads YDEGEE. The CDR3 spells CASSLEGNIQYF. CDR3 DNA: TGTGCCAGCAGCTTGGAAGGGAACATTCAGTACTTC.

Many counts were recorded for this clone. The chain carries TRBV5-8 and TRBJ2-7; 7 nucleotides agree with TRBD1. The CDR3 length is 14 residues. With V trimmed by 0 bases and J by 3 bases, 3 bases remained unmatched. Germline V gene sequence: CDR1 SGHTS, CDR2 YDEGEE. The CDR3 region has the DNA TGTGCCAGCAGCTTGGGAGACAGGGTCTACGAGCAGTACTTC. Encoded protein: CASSLGDRVYEQYF.